Listed below are T cell receptor beta chains from one sample, sequenced in a study of identical twins. TCRdb fed the 5' RACE reads into MiXCR, producing one record per CDR3 protein. The sample includes 400,000 to 650,000 distinct CDR3 sequences, approximately 22% of them seen just once. In addition, the sample was reused for a study of T cells expressing NK-cell markers.

Sequenced: CD4+ T cells sorted from blood. All receptors come from a woman between 18 and 29 years old in good health. Each CDR3 is given with its conserved first and last residue.

V: TRBV5-6
length: 14
J: TRBJ1-1
CDR3: CATKGQAMNTEAFF

V: TRBV12-3/TRBV12-4
length: 14
J: TRBJ1-1
CDR3: CASRPTGRLAEAFF

V: TRBV12-3/TRBV12-4
length: 16
J: TRBJ2-2
CDR3: CASSLLVAANTGELFF

V: TRBV20-1
length: 14
J: TRBJ2-5
CDR3: CSATTGVLIETQYF

V: TRBV9
length: 12
J: TRBJ1-2
CDR3: CASSDSWSTTTF

V: TRBV10-1
length: 13
J: TRBJ2-1
CDR3: CASSGGIDHEQFF

V: TRBV5-6
length: 17
J: TRBJ2-7
CDR3: CASSPPGRSGTTYEQYF

V: TRBV12-3/TRBV12-4
length: 13
J: TRBJ2-1
CDR3: CASSFIAGAEQFF

V: TRBV20-1
length: 14
J: TRBJ2-7
CDR3: CSARVVVGVGEQYF

V: TRBV12-3/TRBV12-4
length: 13
J: TRBJ2-1
CDR3: CASSGQGYNEQFF

V: TRBV20-1
length: 13
J: TRBJ1-2
CDR3: CSALDRSNYGYTF

V: TRBV7-2
length: 15
J: TRBJ1-5
CDR3: CASSPQGGGYQPQHF

V: TRBV4-2
length: 17
J: TRBJ2-1
CDR3: CASASYLNGESYNEQFF

V: TRBV13
length: 14
J: TRBJ2-3
CDR3: CASSLLPWGDTQYF

V: TRBV7-7
length: 14
J: TRBJ1-6
CDR3: CASSSGTVNSPLHF

V: TRBV6-1
length: 15
J: TRBJ2-2
CDR3: CASHPLGTTTGELFF

V: TRBV5-1
length: 14
J: TRBJ1-6
CDR3: CASSLVQDGSPLHF

V: TRBV20-1
length: 14
J: TRBJ1-1
CDR3: CSAIIRGGITEAFF

V: TRBV15
length: 12
J: TRBJ2-3
CDR3: CATSREKFTQYF

V: TRBV12-3/TRBV12-4
length: 20
J: TRBJ2-3
CDR3: CASSPPVGWAHTGDTDTQYF

V: TRBV5-1
length: 14
J: TRBJ2-5
CDR3: CASSLSRGQETQYF

V: TRBV20-1
length: 14
J: TRBJ2-3
CDR3: CSARDGLAADTQYF

V: TRBV7-9
length: 13
J: TRBJ2-2
CDR3: CASSFEVFGELFF

V: TRBV20-1
length: 15
J: TRBJ1-5
CDR3: CSASGPPLSNQPQHF

V: TRBV12-3/TRBV12-4
length: 14
J: TRBJ1-1
CDR3: CASSYRVGNTEAFF

V: TRBV12-5
length: 12
J: TRBJ1-1
CDR3: CASAFGQLKAFF

V: TRBV11-2
length: 15
J: TRBJ2-5
CDR3: CASTKTTGKEETQYF

V: TRBV12-3/TRBV12-4
length: 13
J: TRBJ2-1
CDR3: CASSLTAGDEQFF

V: TRBV20-1
length: 11
J: TRBJ1-1
CDR3: CSAHGVTEAFF

V: TRBV6-5
length: 16
J: TRBJ1-4
CDR3: CASSYSSRGVEEKLFF

V: TRBV12-3/TRBV12-4
length: 14
J: TRBJ1-5
CDR3: CASRPGSRNQPQHF

V: TRBV15
length: 12
J: TRBJ2-1
CDR3: CATSRDQVEQFF